This T cell receptor beta chain was captured by sequencing in a study of T cell changes during pregnancy in multiple sclerosis. Between the trimmed V and J ends, which lost 4 bases and 4 bases, there was a span of 11 bases. CDR1 is MDHEN, CDR2 SYDVKM, per germline. The CDR3 consists of 13 residues. This table comes from immunoSEQ multiplex PCR, and its TCRdb copy is limited to in-frame clones, with some not included. The sample has around 99,000 clones, roughly 92% seen once. Sequencing used peripheral blood, obtained in the first trimester of pregnancy. This chain links TRBV28 with TRBJ2-7; tentative D call: TRBD2 (5 bases). The receptor was isolated from a female donor with multiple sclerosis, enrolled in a pregnancy study. The CDR3 DNA reads as TGTGCCAGCAGTTCTGGACTTAGTTACGAGCAGTACTTC. As protein: CASSSGLSYEQYF.